A single sample is the source of the 26 T cell receptor beta chains below, sequenced in a study of blood T cell repertoires in COVID-19. This table comes from immunoSEQ multiplex PCR, and its TCRdb copy is limited to in-frame clones, with some not included. The data show roughly 140,000 clones, 75% to 90% seen once. The material sequenced was peripheral blood. The receptors here all came from a woman older than 75 with acute or convalescent COVID-19.

This clone appeared a few times. This chain connects TRBV6-4 to TRBJ1-1, with 8 bases aligning to TRBD1. The V segment lost 3 bases and the J segment 11 bases; nucleotides outside the gene matches: 8. This CDR3 is built from 13 residues. Germline loops: CDR1 MRHNA, CDR2 SNTAGT. CDR3 sequence: CASSEGRGRRAFF. As DNA, the CDR3 is TGTGCCAGCAGTGAAGGCAGGGGGCGCAGGGCTTTCTTT.

V usage is TRBV7-9 and J usage is TRBJ1-3; tentative D call: TRBD1 (6 bases). With 4 bases removed from V and 2 bases from J, the gap between germline ends came to 18 bases. Germline V gene sequence: CDR1 SEHNR, CDR2 FQNEAQ (reference sequence). CDR3 length equals 17 residues. The CDR3 DNA reads TGTGCCAGCAGCTCGCCGCCGATTACAGGGACTGGAAACACCATATATTTT. Its protein product is CASSSPPITGTGNTIYF. Full variable domain (rest looked up from reference TRBV7-9 and TRBJ1-3): DTGVSQNPRHKITKRGQNVTFRCDPISEHNRLYWYRQTLGQGPEFLTYFQNEAQLEKSRLLSDRFSAERPKGSFSTLEIQRTEQGDSAMYLCASSSPPITGTGNTIYFGEGSWLTVV.

V and J are TRBV28 and TRBJ2-3; the D gene is possibly TRBD2 (5 bases). The V gene's germline CDR1 is MDHEN and CDR2 SYDVKM. The CDR3 length is 13 residues. The V end lost 6 bases, the J end lost 0 bases, and 7 bases lay between the germline ends. CDR3 residues: CASRDSSTDTQYF. The CDR3 DNA follows: TGTGCCAGCAGGGACTCTAGCACAGATACGCAGTATTTT.

The rearrangement joins TRBV7-9 to TRBJ2-3; 7 bases are a match to TRBD1. Per the germline V gene, CDR1 is SEHNR and CDR2 is FQNEAQ (reference sequence). Trimming cost V 4 bases and J 8 bases; bases outside gene matches: 6. This CDR3 comprises 13 residues. CDR3: CASSSNKGATQYF. CDR3 nucleotides: TGTGCCAGCAGCTCGAATAAGGGGGCTACGCAGTATTTT. The full variable domain, in which reference TRBV7-9 and TRBJ2-3 provide the parts outside the CDR3, is DTGVSQNPRHKITKRGQNVTFRCDPISEHNRLYWYRQTLGQGPEFLTYFQNEAQLEKSRLLSDRFSAERPKGSFSTLEIQRTEQGDSAMYLCASSSNKGATQYFGPGTRLTVL.

A single count supports this clone. The chain joins TRBV2 to TRBJ2-3; a weak D match, TRBD2 (6 bases). Deletions cut 3 bases from V and 2 bases from J, with 12 bases between. From germline, CDR1 is SNHLY and CDR2 FYNNEI. This CDR3 comprises 15 residues. In DNA form, the CDR3 reads TGTGCCAGCAGTGACCGGGACTGGGACACAGATACGCAGTATTTT. It specifies CASSDRDWDTDTQYF.

This clone was recorded once. The V gene is TRBV28, the J gene TRBJ2-3, with 9 bases matching TRBD1. CDR3 length: 18 amino acids. CDR1 is MDHEN, CDR2 SYDVKM, per germline. Unmatched junction bases numbered 12, after V lost 4 bases and J lost 1 base. The CDR3 bases are TGTGCCAGCAGTTGGGACAGGGAGCGCATAGTGGGCACAGATACGCAGTATTTT. Translated: CASSWDRERIVGTDTQYF. The whole variable domain, remainder taken from reference TRBV28 and TRBJ2-3, is DVKVTQSSRYLVKRTGEKVFLECVQDMDHENMFWYRQDPGLGLRLIYFSYDVKMKEKGDIPEGYSVSREKKERFSLILESASTNQTSMYLCASSWDRERIVGTDTQYFGPGTRLTVL.

The chain joins TRBV6-5 to TRBJ1-3; tentatively, D is TRBD1 (6 bases). CDR1 and CDR2 (germline): MNHEY, SVGAGI. V was pared by 5 bases and J by 4 bases, with 15 bases between. The CDR3 contains 15 residues. The CDR3: CASSPDGGTGNTIYF. DNA for the CDR3: TGTGCCAGCAGTCCCGATGGGGGCACCGGAAACACCATATATTTT.

This clone appeared once. The J gene is TRBJ2-7, the V gene TRBV21-1; no check of the table's D call, TRBD2, against the DNA was made. TRBV21-1 is a recognized pseudogene. This CDR3 has 15 residues. The CDR3 DNA is TGTGCCAGCAGCAAAATCCGGGAGGGAACCTACGAGCAGTACTTC. Its translation: CASSKIREGTYEQYF.

V and J are TRBV7-9 and TRBJ2-7; D not certain. CDR3 length: 12 amino acids. Deletions cut 5 bases from V and 0 bases from J, with 5 bases between. CDR1 SEHNR and CDR2 FQNEAQ come from the germline V gene (reference sequence). Here the CDR3 DNA reads TGTGCCAGCAGCACTCGCTCCTACGAGCAGTACTTC. Its protein product is CASSTRSYEQYF.

The chain is built from TRBV5-4 and TRBJ1-2, with 8 bases that match TRBD1. This CDR3 has 13 residues. CDR1 and CDR2 (germline): SGHNT, YYREEE (reference sequence). J gave up 7 bases and V 4 bases, and 6 bases lay outside the gene matches. DNA for the CDR3: TGTGCCAGCAGCCAGGACAGGGTCTCTGGCTACACCTTC. Protein sequence: CASSQDRVSGYTF.

This chain connects TRBV2 to TRBJ1-5; D unresolved. The CDR3 contains 12 residues. Germline lookup yields CDR1 SNHLY and CDR2 FYNNEI. The V end was cut by 5 bases, the J end by 0 bases, with 2 bases between. The CDR3 sequence: CASSLSNQPQHF. CDR3 coding DNA: TGTGCCAGCAGTCTTAGCAATCAGCCCCAGCATTTT.

The chain has TRBV28 and TRBJ1-2; D might be TRBD1 (5 bases). Looked up from germline, CDR1 is MDHEN and CDR2 is SYDVKM. The V and J ends lost 5 bases and 6 bases respectively, with 16 bases between them. This CDR3 has 14 amino acids. The CDR3 protein is CASSAQGGYDGYTF. DNA of the CDR3: TGTGCCAGCAGTGCCCAGGGCGGCTACGATGGCTACACCTTC.

The gene calls are TRBV7-9 and TRBJ2-6, with D possibly being TRBD2 (7 bases). Germline assignment: CDR1 SEHNR and CDR2 FQNEAQ (reference sequence). The CDR3 length is 19 residues. The germline V and J ends were trimmed by 5 bases and 2 bases, with 22 bases remaining between them. The CDR3 region is CASSHNGGALTTGANVLTF. Here the CDR3 DNA reads TGTGCCAGCAGCCATAATGGGGGGGCTCTTACCACTGGGGCCAACGTCCTGACTTTC.

This chain uses TRBV5-4 with TRBJ1-3; TRBD1 might be the D (6 bases). Trimming removed 4 bases at V and 5 bases at J, with 16 bases between. The V gene's germline CDR1 is SGHNT and CDR2 YYREEE (reference sequence). The CDR3 spans 15 residues. CDR3 loop: CASSRTTGSRNTIYF. The CDR3 bases are TGTGCCAGCAGCCGGACGACAGGTTCAAGAAACACCATATATTTT.

This sequence joins TRBV20-1 and TRBJ1-4, with D hard to call. Germline V gene lookup returns CDR1 DFQATT and CDR2 SNEGSKA (reference sequence). Trimming removed 6 bases from V and 6 bases from J, with 8 bases in between. CDR3 length: 11 residues. This chain's CDR3 is CSADGDEKLFF. CDR3 nucleotides: TGCAGTGCGGACGGGGATGAAAAACTGTTTTTT.

V gene TRBV7-9 combines with J gene TRBJ2-2, with 11 bases lining up with TRBD2. The germline gives CDR1 SEHNR, CDR2 FQNEAQ (reference sequence). With V trimmed by 1 base and J by 5 bases, 9 bases remained unmatched. CDR3 size: 18 residues. CDR3 protein: CASSLVGPSGRRTGELFF. In nucleotides, the CDR3 is TGTGCCAGCAGCTTAGTAGGGCCTAGCGGGAGGCGAACCGGGGAGCTGTTTTTT.

This clone was picked up one time. The V call is TRBV30, the J call TRBJ2-7; no firm D call. CDR3 length: 11 residues. Germline CDR1 GTSNPN, CDR2 SVGIG (reference sequence). V was cut by 5 bases and J by 0 bases, with 5 bases left in between. Here the CDR3 reads CAWGSSYEQYF. The CDR3 DNA is TGTGCCTGGGGCAGCTCCTACGAGCAGTACTTC. The full variable domain, with the rest looked up from reference TRBV30 and TRBJ2-7, is SQTIHQWPATLVQPVGSPLSLECTVEGTSNPNLYWYRQAAGRGLQLLFYSVGIGQISSEVPQNLSASRPQDRQFILSSKKLLLSDSGFYLCAWGSSYEQYFGPGTRLTVT.

This clone appeared once. The chain carries TRBV21-1 and TRBJ2-5; TRBD2, the table's D call, was not compared with the DNA. TRBV21-1 is given as a pseudogene. The CDR3 is 14 amino acids. The CDR3 region is CASSATGLQETQYF. The CDR3 nucleotides read TGTGCCAGCAGCGCTACGGGACTACAAGAGACCCAGTACTTC.

The chain combines TRBV11-2 with TRBJ1-1, with D unclear. CDR3 length: 12 residues. CDR1 is SGHAT, CDR2 FQNNGV, per germline. Trimming removed 3 bases at V and 4 bases at J, with 6 bases between. For the CDR3, the DNA is TGTGCCAGCAGCTTTGGCCCCACTGAAGCTTTCTTT. Its protein product is CASSFGPTEAFF.

The DNA of the CDR3 is TGTGCCAGCACTACAGGGGCGCCCACCGGGGAGCTGTTTTTT. Translated, it gives CASTTGAPTGELFF. The V gene is TRBV28, the J gene TRBJ2-2; 7 bases map to TRBD1. CDR1 MDHEN and CDR2 SYDVKM come from the germline V gene. The ends lost 7 bases at V and 4 bases at J; junction bases unmatched: 6. CDR3 length: 14 residues.

V gene TRBV19 combines with J gene TRBJ2-1; D is possibly TRBD1 (5 bases). The CDR3 spans 12 residues. CDR1 and CDR2 from the germline V gene are LNHDA and SQIVND (reference sequence). Trimming shortened V by 7 bases and J by 2 bases, and 6 bases separated the two germline ends. CDR3: CASTGTYNEQFF. CDR3 nucleotides: TGTGCCAGTACAGGGACCTACAATGAGCAGTTCTTC.

The V call is TRBV30, the J call TRBJ2-5; the D gene is possibly TRBD1 (6 bases). Germline V gene sequence: CDR1 GTSNPN, CDR2 SVGIG (reference sequence). The CDR3 length is 14 residues. Deletions cut 1 base from V and 9 bases from J, with 18 bases between. DNA for the CDR3: TGTGCCTGGAGTGCCCCGACAGGACGGGATCCCCAGTACTTC. Its protein product is CAWSAPTGRDPQYF.

The V call is TRBV29-1, the J call TRBJ2-2; 11 bases agree with TRBD2. Germline V gives CDR1 SQVTM, CDR2 ANQGSEA. The CDR3 totals 15 residues. V lost 4 bases and J lost 0; bases outside the gene matches: 1. CDR3 coding DNA: TGCAGCGTTGCGGGACTAGCGGCGAACACCGGGGAGCTGTTTTTT. Amino acid sequence: CSVAGLAANTGELFF.

The chain employs TRBV5-1 and TRBJ2-5; perhaps TRBD1 as D (6 bases). Germline-derived CDR1 and CDR2 are SGHRS and YFSETQ. V shed 4 bases and J shed 2 bases, with 12 bases lying between them. This CDR3 contains 14 residues. In DNA, the CDR3 is TGCGCCAGCAGCCAATTCGGACAGCAAGAGACCCAGTACTTC. Translation: CASSQFGQQETQYF.

This chain joins TRBV10-3 and TRBJ2-4; D is possibly TRBD1 (6 bases). Germline assignment: CDR1 ENHRY and CDR2 SYGVKD. V shed 6 bases and J shed 1 base, with 13 bases lying between them. The CDR3 contains 15 residues. CDR3 sequence reads: CAISAGDRAKNIQYF. In DNA form, the CDR3 reads TGTGCCATCAGCGCAGGGGATCGGGCCAAAAACATTCAGTACTTC.

The chain uses TRBV6-5 and TRBJ1-5, with 7 positions matching TRBD1. The CDR3 runs 13 residues. The ends lost 8 bases at V and 2 bases at J; junction bases unmatched: 3. Germline V CDR1 and CDR2: MNHEY, SVGAGI. As DNA, the CDR3 is TGTGCCAGCGAGGGGGCTGGCAATCAGCCCCAGCATTTT. Translated: CASEGAGNQPQHF.